This TCR beta chain was retrieved from a study of blood T cell repertoires in COVID-19. How the authors handled the data: Amplification of reference gene primers was used by the study to estimate nucleated cell counts. Profiled with immunoSEQ multiplex PCR; TCRdb holds only in-frame clones, not every one. V and J calls plus clone size are reproduced from that table; the DNA served to infer D and trimming. The data contain some 140,000 clones, roughly nine tenths of them seen just once; the ten biggest clones take up 0.5% to 0.55%. J lost 8 bases, V lost 6 bases, and 5 bases had no gene match. The CDR3 is 12 amino acids. CDR1 and CDR2 from the germline V gene are ENHRY and SYGVKD.

This sequence joins TRBV10-3 and TRBJ1-1; 8 bases fit TRBD1. The TCR originated in a man aged 45-65 years with acute or convalescent COVID-19. Sequenced input: peripheral blood. CDR3 in amino acids: CAIRTGDSEAFF. The CDR3 coding sequence is TGTGCCATCAGGACAGGGGATTCAGAAGCTTTCTTT.